This note documents a single TCR beta chain sequence. Its antigen is not known. The trim removed 3 bases at V and 6 bases at J, leaving 11 bases unmatched. CDR1 is LGHNA, CDR2 YSLEER, per germline. The CDR3 sequence is 16 residues long. The data were obtained in a study of cytomegalovirus exposure and HLA in healthy donors. With 60 Vbeta and 13 Jbeta primers, the PCR was carried out. This table comes from immunoSEQ multiplex PCR, and its TCRdb copy is limited to in-frame clones, with some not included. The sample lists 150,000 or so clones; approximately 74% were seen once. Study-level results: Only CMV serostatus was available as immune exposure information.

The sequenced sample consisted of PBMCs. This clonotype originated in a man in his thirties or forties in good health and CMV-seronegative. This chain connects TRBV4-3 to TRBJ2-1; 7 nucleotides match TRBD1. The CDR3, as DNA: TGCGCCAGCAGCCACGCCGACAGGGTCGTCGGCAATGAGCAGTTCTTC. This sequence encodes CASSHADRVVGNEQFF.